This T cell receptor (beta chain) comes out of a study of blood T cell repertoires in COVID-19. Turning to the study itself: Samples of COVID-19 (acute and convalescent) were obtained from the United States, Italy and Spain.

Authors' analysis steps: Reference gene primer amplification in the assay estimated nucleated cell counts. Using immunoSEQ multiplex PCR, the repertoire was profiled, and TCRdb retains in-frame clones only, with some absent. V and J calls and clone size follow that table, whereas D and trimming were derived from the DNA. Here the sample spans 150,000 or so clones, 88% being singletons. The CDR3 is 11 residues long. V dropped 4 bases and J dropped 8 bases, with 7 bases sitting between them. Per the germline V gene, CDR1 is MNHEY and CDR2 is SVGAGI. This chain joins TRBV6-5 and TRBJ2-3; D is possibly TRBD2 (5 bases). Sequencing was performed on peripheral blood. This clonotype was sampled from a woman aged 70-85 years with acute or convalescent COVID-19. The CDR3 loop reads CASSWGVTQYF. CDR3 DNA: TGTGCCAGCAGTTGGGGAGTTACGCAGTATTTT.